These 4 T cell receptor beta chains were all obtained from the same sample, sequenced in a study of T cells in Graves' hyperthyroidism and ophthalmopathy. TCR beta CDR3 region amplification was performed from RNA transcripts. An initial round of RT-PCR targeting the TCR CDR3 relied on the HTBI primer set. TCRdb ran MiXCR on the multiplex PCR reads and lists one entry per CDR3 protein. The sample records roughly 420,000 distinct CDR3 sequences, roughly 13% being singletons. Sequencing was performed on blood. The receptors were sampled from a young woman with Graves' hyperthyroidism.

This clonotype has just a few counts. The chain links TRBV25-1 to TRBJ1-2; D remains unclear. CDR3 length equals 11 residues. CDR1 is MGHDK, CDR2 SYGVNS, per germline. Trimming took off 4 bases at V and 7 bases at J, with 7 bases between the two ends. CDR3 DNA sequence: TGTGCCAGCAGTGCCCTCGGTGGCTACACCTTC. It encodes CASSALGGYTF.

This clonotype was picked up many times. V gene TRBV11-2 combines with J gene TRBJ2-3; tentatively, D is TRBD2 (7 bases). The germline V and J ends were trimmed by 2 bases and 4 bases, with 25 bases remaining between them. The germline V gene has CDR1 SGHAT and CDR2 FQNNGV. The CDR3 is 19 amino acids. The CDR3 spells CASSLSLRQGLSGADTQYF. The CDR3 DNA is TGTGCCAGCAGCTTATCTCTCCGGCAGGGGCTGAGCGGGGCAGATACGCAGTATTTT.

This chain links TRBV5-1 with TRBJ2-1; D is possibly TRBD2 (6 bases). CDR1 and CDR2 (germline): SGHRS, YFSETQ. V was cut by 1 base and J by 15 bases, with 20 bases left in between. The CDR3 runs 14 residues. The CDR3 DNA reads as TGCGCCAGCAGCTTGATCGGTTCAACGGACGGGGGGTTCTTC. Its protein product is CASSLIGSTDGGFF.

Concerning this clonotype: This clone may be a read error of a much larger clone one base away. This chain joins TRBV10-3 and TRBJ1-6; maybe TRBD1 (5 bases). The CDR3 sequence is 13 residues long. Per the germline V gene, CDR1 is ENHRY and CDR2 is SYGVKD. CDR3 sequence (DNA): TGTGCCATCAGTGAGGGGGGGAATTCACCCTTCCACTTT. Its protein product is CAISEGGNSPFHF.